Following are 23 T cell receptor beta chains from one sample sequenced in a study of beta chain features in type 1 diabetes. Notes on the study in general: The study found moderately but significantly shorter TCRB CDR3s in all four CD4+ subsets of Type 1 diabetes patients.

Every isolated RNA sample was fully reverse transcribed, so sequencing captured expressed TCRB transcripts. Data came from immunoSEQ multiplex PCR; TCRdb stores just in-frame clones and leaves some out. Among 500,000 to 800,000 clones, around 12% were seen once, and the ten largest hold more than 0.1%. These receptors are not linked to any known antigen. Sequencing was carried out using naive CD4+ T cells from blood. The receptors shown here come from a man aged 25 to 45 with type 1 diabetes.

This clone has only a few counts. The genes are TRBV30 and TRBJ2-6, with TRBD1 matching 8 bases. CDR3 size: 18 residues. J gave up 0 bases and V 5 bases, and 12 bases lay outside the gene matches. The germline CDR1 and CDR2 sequences are GTSNPN and SVGIG (reference sequence). CDR3 in DNA: TGTGCCTGGCTAAAGATGACAGGGGTGTACTCTGGGGCCAACGTCCTGACTTTC. This translates into CAWLKMTGVYSGANVLTF. The variable domain in full, completed from reference TRBV30 and TRBJ2-6, reads SQTIHQWPATLVQPVGSPLSLECTVEGTSNPNLYWYRQAAGRGLQLLFYSVGIGQISSEVPQNLSASRPQDRQFILSSKKLLLSDSGFYLCAWLKMTGVYSGANVLTFGAGSRLTVL.

This clone was detected once. This chain uses TRBV4-3 with TRBJ2-5; D call uncertain. This CDR3 spans 14 amino acids. The ends were cut back, 2 bases at V and 2 bases at J, with 9 bases in the middle. Germline V gene sequence: CDR1 LGHNA, CDR2 YSLEER. CDR3 amino acids: CASSQRTPQETQYF. For the CDR3, the DNA is TGCGCCAGCAGCCAAAGGACGCCTCAAGAGACCCAGTACTTC.

The chain recombines TRBV6-6 with TRBJ1-5, with TRBD1 as a possible D gene (5 bases). The CDR3 is 13 amino acids. Germline V gene lookup returns CDR1 MNHNY and CDR2 SVGAGI (reference sequence). V lost 4 bases and J 7 bases, leaving 11 bases between the germline ends. CDR3 bases: TGTGCCAGCAGTTCCCGGGGGGGACAGCCCCAGCATTTT. It encodes CASSSRGGQPQHF.

This clone was observed a handful of times. The gene calls are TRBV28 and TRBJ1-2, with 8 bases that match TRBD1. The CDR3 contains 14 residues. V dropped 4 bases and J dropped 8; count of bases not matched to a gene: 9. CDR1 and CDR2 from the germline V gene are MDHEN and SYDVKM. The CDR3 loop reads CASSSGGASYGYTF. The CDR3 region has the DNA TGTGCCAGCAGTTCAGGGGGCGCGTCTTACGGCTACACCTTC.

This rearrangement joins TRBV12-5 to TRBJ1-2, with 7 bases aligning to TRBD1. V shed 5 bases, J shed 0 bases, and the junction held 6 bases outside the gene matches. The CDR3 length is 15 residues. Per germline, CDR1 LGHNT and CDR2 FRNRAP. This chain's CDR3 is CASGTRDSTNYGYTF. CDR3 DNA sequence: TGTGCTAGTGGTACACGGGACAGTACTAACTATGGCTACACCTTC.

The chain employs TRBV5-6 and TRBJ1-6, with no clear D. There are 16 residues in the CDR3. V was trimmed by 3 bases and J by 4 bases, leaving 14 bases between them. Germline V lookup: CDR1 SGHDT, CDR2 YYEEEE. As DNA, the CDR3 is TGTGCCAGCAGCTACGGACCACTGGGGTATAATTCACCCCTCCACTTT. This encodes CASSYGPLGYNSPLHF.

V is TRBV18 and J is TRBJ2-7; D unresolved. This CDR3 contains 12 residues. Germline CDR1 and CDR2: KGHSH and LQKENI. V was shortened by 3 bases and J by 5 bases, with 8 bases between the two germline ends. Written as DNA, the CDR3 is TGTGCCAGCTCACCCGAGAGGAACGAGCAGTACTTC. This sequence encodes CASSPERNEQYF.

This chain connects TRBV30 to TRBJ1-5, with TRBD1 matching 10 bases. Germline trimming cut 7 bases from V and 6 bases from J; bases unmatched to any gene: 9. CDR3 size: 14 residues. Germline values: CDR1 GTSNPN, CDR2 SVGIG (reference sequence). This CDR3 is CAFQDRGRVQPQHF. The CDR3 DNA reads as TGTGCCTTTCAAGACAGGGGGCGCGTTCAGCCCCAGCATTTT.

V and J are TRBV6-6 and TRBJ1-5, with D perhaps TRBD1 (5 bases). The CDR3 contains 15 residues. V lost 2 bases and J 5 bases, leaving 13 bases between the germline ends. The germline V gene encodes CDR1 MNHNY and CDR2 SVGAGI (reference sequence). The CDR3 DNA sequence: TGTGCCAGCAGTTACCCGGGGAGAGGGGATCAGCCCCAGCATTTT. Protein sequence: CASSYPGRGDQPQHF.

The chain uses TRBV11-2 and TRBJ2-5; the D gene is possibly TRBD1 (5 bases). Per the germline V gene, CDR1 is SGHAT and CDR2 is FQNNGV. CDR3 size: 13 residues. Between the trimmed V and J ends, which lost 1 base and 5 bases, there was a span of 8 bases. The CDR3 here is CASSLVQAETQYF. Written as DNA, the CDR3 is TGTGCCAGCAGCTTAGTACAGGCGGAGACCCAGTACTTC.

The chain joins TRBV7-2 to TRBJ2-7, with D possibly matching TRBD2 (6 bases). The germline V gene encodes CDR1 SGHTA and CDR2 FQGNSA. The CDR3 has 15 residues. V lost 2 bases, J lost 3 bases, and 14 bases lay in between. CDR3 nucleotide sequence: TGTGCCAGCAGCTTATCGGGAGCGGTCCACTACGAGCAGTACTTC. Its protein is CASSLSGAVHYEQYF.

The chain uses TRBV5-6 and TRBJ2-2; unclear D gene. Germline V lookup: CDR1 SGHDT, CDR2 YYEEEE. CDR3 length: 12 amino acids. V was cut by 2 bases and J by 3 bases, with 2 bases left in between. CDR3 in DNA: TGTGCCAGCAGCTTTTACACCGGGGAGCTGTTTTTT. Translated: CASSFYTGELFF.

The rearrangement uses TRBV16 and TRBJ2-1; no clear D gene. The V end was cut by 2 bases, the J end by 5 bases, with 13 bases between. Germline V gene lookup returns CDR1 KGHSY and CDR2 FQNENV. The CDR3 covers 15 residues. The CDR3 DNA reads as TGTGCCAGCAGCCAAACCCAGGTCACAGACAATGAGCAGTTCTTC. Protein product: CASSQTQVTDNEQFF.

Here the CDR3 reads CASSVDGIVGKIDTQYF. CDR3 nucleotides: TGTGCCAGCAGCGTAGACGGCATTGTAGGGAAGATCGATACGCAGTATTTT. The chain recombines TRBV9 with TRBJ2-3; D is unclear. The CDR3 covers 17 residues. Germline CDR1 SGDLS, CDR2 YYNGEE. The germline V and J ends were trimmed by 0 bases and 6 bases, with 20 bases remaining between them.

This clone was seen only a few times. V is TRBV19 and J is TRBJ1-2; possible D gene TRBD1, 6 bases. CDR3 length: 14 amino acids. The V end lost 10 bases, the J end lost 1 base, and 16 bases lay between the germline ends. The germline gives CDR1 LNHDA, CDR2 SQIVND (reference sequence). The CDR3 is CATLYGTNNYGYTF. As DNA, the CDR3 is TGTGCCACCCTCTACGGGACAAATAACTATGGCTACACCTTC.

This clone came up a few times. The chain is built from TRBV27 and TRBJ1-2, with a possible D match to TRBD1 (5 bases). The CDR3 sequence is 12 residues long. Germline V gene data show CDR1 as MNHEY and CDR2 as SMNVEV (reference sequence). V was cut by 8 bases and J by 6 bases, with 13 bases left in between. The CDR3 protein is CASGIGQHGYTF. CDR3 coding DNA: TGTGCCAGCGGGATCGGACAACATGGCTACACCTTC.

The chain employs TRBV29-1 and TRBJ2-7, with a tentative D call TRBD2 (6 bases). V was pared by 5 bases and J by 4 bases, with 18 bases between. This CDR3 spans 14 amino acids. Germline V gives CDR1 SQVTM, CDR2 ANQGSEA. The CDR3 sequence: CSVTGTGSLYEQYF. The CDR3 DNA is TGCAGCGTTACCGGCACCGGGAGCTTATACGAGCAGTACTTC.

V is TRBV19 and J is TRBJ2-3; D gene uncertain. There are 12 residues in the CDR3. The V and J ends lost 6 bases and 4 bases respectively, with 8 bases between them. Germline CDR1 LNHDA, CDR2 SQIVND (reference sequence). For the CDR3, the DNA is TGTGCCAGTAGCCTAAGGGCAGATACGCAGTATTTT. Its protein is CASSLRADTQYF.

This clone was seen a few times. V gene TRBV7-9 combines with J gene TRBJ2-7; D not resolved. V lost 2 bases to trimming and J lost 3 bases, with 2 bases between them. Germline assignment: CDR1 SEHNR and CDR2 FQNEAQ (reference sequence). The CDR3 length is 11 residues. CDR3 residues: CASSLIYEQYF. The CDR3, as DNA: TGTGCCAGCAGCTTAATCTACGAGCAGTACTTC. The whole variable domain, filled in from reference TRBV7-9 and TRBJ2-7, reads DTGVSQNPRHKITKRGQNVTFRCDPISEHNRLYWYRQTLGQGPEFLTYFQNEAQLEKSRLLSDRFSAERPKGSFSTLEIQRTEQGDSAMYLCASSLIYEQYFGPGTRLTVT.

V gene TRBV28 combines with J gene TRBJ2-5; D not resolved. Between the trimmed V and J ends, which lost 6 bases and 5 bases, there was a span of 19 bases. CDR1 and CDR2 from the germline V gene are MDHEN and SYDVKM. The CDR3 loop spans 15 amino acids. CDR3 amino acids: CASSQTLIGDETQYF. CDR3 coding DNA: TGTGCCAGCAGCCAAACCCTAATCGGCGACGAGACCCAGTACTTC.

The gene calls are TRBV5-1 and TRBJ1-1; 8 positions match TRBD1. The CDR3 length is 16 residues. Germline V gene sequence: CDR1 SGHRS, CDR2 YFSETQ. V dropped 4 bases and J dropped 5; count of bases not matched to a gene: 13. CDR3 amino acids: CASSVNQQGVGTEAFF. In DNA form, the CDR3 reads TGCGCCAGCAGCGTAAATCAACAGGGGGTCGGTACTGAAGCTTTCTTT. Full variable domain (outside the CDR3, taken from reference TRBV5-1 and TRBJ1-1): KAGVTQTPRYLIKTRGQQVTLSCSPISGHRSVSWYQQTPGQGLQFLFEYFSETQRNKGNFPGRFSGRQFSNSRSEMNVSTLELGDSALYLCASSVNQQGVGTEAFFGQGTRLTVV.

The genes are TRBV28 and TRBJ1-2, with D uncertain. Germline V lookup: CDR1 MDHEN, CDR2 SYDVKM. The CDR3 runs 17 residues. Trimming cost V 5 bases and J 3 bases, with 22 bases left between them. CDR3 sequence: CASSPFTRVRLHYGYTF. The CDR3 nucleotides are TGTGCCAGCAGTCCTTTCACTCGGGTCAGGCTTCACTATGGCTACACCTTC.

The chain recombines TRBV7-9 with TRBJ2-5; 14 nucleotides match TRBD2. Germline CDR1 is SEHNR and CDR2 is FQNEAQ (reference sequence). The CDR3 spans 16 residues. V shed 4 bases and J 4 bases; nucleotides not matched to a gene: 5. Here the CDR3 DNA reads TGTGCCAGCAGCTCGGGACTAGCGGGGGTTAGAGAGACCCAGTACTTC. This encodes CASSSGLAGVRETQYF.